This T cell receptor beta chain was recovered during a study of blood T cell repertoires in COVID-19. In the study overall: In each case, the material was cDNA or gDNA derived from T cells, B-cell-depleted T cells, or PBMCs.

Original methodology: Estimation of nucleated cell counts was performed using reference gene primer amplification. Method: immunoSEQ multiplex PCR; TCRdb's copy keeps in-frame clones and lacks some. V, J and clone size are those of that table, while D and trimming were read from the DNA. The sample has hundreds of thousands of clones, approximately 85% seen once. On this clone itself: The sample carries other DNA sequences with the same CDR3.

Germline V lookup: CDR1 LGHNA, CDR2 YSLEER. CDR3 size: 13 residues. V lost 0 bases and J 5 bases, leaving 7 bases between the germline ends. The chain is built from TRBV4-3 and TRBJ2-5, with D possibly being TRBD2 (5 bases). The specimen sequenced was peripheral blood. The clonotype comes from a man in his forties or fifties with active or convalescent COVID-19. Here the CDR3 DNA reads TGCGCCAGCAGCCAAGATCGCGGGGAGACCCAGTACTTC. It encodes CASSQDRGETQYF.